Sequencing of this TCR beta chain was carried out in a study of cytomegalovirus exposure and HLA in healthy donors. Overall study findings and caveats: Some TCR beta chains (more than 150 of them) were listed as cytomegalovirus-associated. For most TCR beta V segments, an earlier analysis put the productive rate at about 87% or about 30% of the time. For TCR beta chains, V- and J-gene trimming was later linked to a missense DCLRE1C variant. A later analysis linked some 17,000 TCR beta sequences to HLA alleles at 0.05 false discovery rate.

The junction had 10 bases not matched to a gene; V was cut back by 0 bases and J by 2 bases. CDR1 is MGHRA, CDR2 YSYEKL, per germline. The CDR3 sequence is 19 residues long. With regard to this clone: As yet, its antigen is unknown.

Primers for the PCR totalled 60 Vbeta and 13 Jbeta. Profiled with immunoSEQ multiplex PCR; TCRdb holds only in-frame clones, not every one. The sample has 130,000 to 150,000 clones; about four fifths are singletons. This rearrangement joins TRBV4-1 to TRBJ2-1; 10 bases map to TRBD2. This receptor was taken from a man aged 30-40 years in good health and CMV-seropositive. Sequencing was carried out using PBMCs. This chain's CDR3 is CASSQDPGLADIPYNEQFF. In DNA, the CDR3 is TGCGCCAGCAGCCAAGATCCCGGACTAGCGGACATCCCCTACAATGAGCAGTTCTTC.